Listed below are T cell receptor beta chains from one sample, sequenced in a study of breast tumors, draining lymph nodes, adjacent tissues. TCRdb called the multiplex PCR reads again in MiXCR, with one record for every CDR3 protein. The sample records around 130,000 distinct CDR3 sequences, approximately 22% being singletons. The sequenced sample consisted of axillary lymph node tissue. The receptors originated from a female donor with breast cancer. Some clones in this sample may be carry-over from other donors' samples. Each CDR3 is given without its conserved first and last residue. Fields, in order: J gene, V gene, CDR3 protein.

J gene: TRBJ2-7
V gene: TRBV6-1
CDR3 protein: ASSRDRDFYEQY

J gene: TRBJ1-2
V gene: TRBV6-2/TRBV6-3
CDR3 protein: ASGPGQNYGYT

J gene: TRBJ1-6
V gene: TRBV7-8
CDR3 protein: ASSFALGQISPLH

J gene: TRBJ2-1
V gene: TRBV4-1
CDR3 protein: ASRLRTESSYNEQF

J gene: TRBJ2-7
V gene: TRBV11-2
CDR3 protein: ASSSGLANYEQY

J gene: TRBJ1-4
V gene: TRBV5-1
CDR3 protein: ASSLTGTENEKLF

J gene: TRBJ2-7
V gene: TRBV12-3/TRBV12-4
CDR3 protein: ASTNSGFSYEQY

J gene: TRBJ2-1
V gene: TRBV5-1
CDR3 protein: ASRSTGLNYNEQF

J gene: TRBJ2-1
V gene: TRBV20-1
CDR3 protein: SARTGEFDNEQF

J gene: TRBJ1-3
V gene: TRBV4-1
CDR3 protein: ASGQDSPGGGPGNTIY

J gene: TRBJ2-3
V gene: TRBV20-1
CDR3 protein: SAEPSGSAADTQY

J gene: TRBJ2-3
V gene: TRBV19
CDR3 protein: ASSMLAGDIDTQY

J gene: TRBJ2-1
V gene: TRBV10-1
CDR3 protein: ASSEWGSGYNEQF

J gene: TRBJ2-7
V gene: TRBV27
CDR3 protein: ASSLWDRAYEQY

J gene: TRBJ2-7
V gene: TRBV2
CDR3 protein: ASTGREGLGEQY

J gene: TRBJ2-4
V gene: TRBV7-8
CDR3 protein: ASSSSELQAKNIQY

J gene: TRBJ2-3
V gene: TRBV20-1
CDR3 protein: SATPGLATDTQY

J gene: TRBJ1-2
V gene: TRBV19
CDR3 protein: ASSTPGVDRAYYGYT

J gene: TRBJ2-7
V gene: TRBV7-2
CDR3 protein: ASSLGGISAYEQY

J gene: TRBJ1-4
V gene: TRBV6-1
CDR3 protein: ASSDPDEKLF

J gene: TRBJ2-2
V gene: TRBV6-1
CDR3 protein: ASSGLRSGGELF

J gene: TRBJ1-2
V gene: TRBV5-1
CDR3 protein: ASSFNRDNYGYT

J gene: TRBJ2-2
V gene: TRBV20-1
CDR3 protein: SARDHRTGDTGELF

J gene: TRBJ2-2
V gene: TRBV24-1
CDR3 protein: ATSDFPREGTGELF

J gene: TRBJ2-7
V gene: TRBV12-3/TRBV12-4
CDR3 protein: ASSPGTEKY

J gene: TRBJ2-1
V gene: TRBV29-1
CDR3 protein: SVEIGTSGRNEQF

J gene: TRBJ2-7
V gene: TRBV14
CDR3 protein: ASSRSGGLSAEQY

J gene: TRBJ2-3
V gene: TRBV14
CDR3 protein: ASSHTDTQY

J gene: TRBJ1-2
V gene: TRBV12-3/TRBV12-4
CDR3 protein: ASSLEDRGPYGYT

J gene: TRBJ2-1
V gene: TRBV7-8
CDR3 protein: ASSLDGYNEQF

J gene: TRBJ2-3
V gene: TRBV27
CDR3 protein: ASSGWGEADTQY

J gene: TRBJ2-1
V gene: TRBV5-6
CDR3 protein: ASRRTRRSEQF